This entry is about one T cell receptor beta chain. What it binds is unknown. Germline trimming cut 6 bases from V and 6 bases from J; bases unmatched to any gene: 9. Germline CDR1 WSHSY, CDR2 SAAADI. This CDR3 region has 15 residues. This sample is drawn from a study of cytomegalovirus exposure and HLA in healthy donors. Study results and caveats: 164 TCR beta chains were listed as cytomegalovirus-associated.

Use of 60 Vbeta and 13 Jbeta primers characterized the PCR. Method: immunoSEQ multiplex PCR; TCRdb's copy keeps in-frame clones and lacks some. The sample contains 200,000 or so clones, less than 90% of which appear only once. V usage is TRBV10-2 and J usage is TRBJ2-1; the match to TRBD1 covers 9 bases. This receptor was taken from a boy aged 10-17 years in good health and CMV-seronegative. Sequenced material: PBMCs. This CDR3 reads CASRARGTGINEQFF. The CDR3 DNA is TGCGCCAGCAGAGCCCGTGGGACAGGGATCAATGAGCAGTTCTTC.